The entry that follows covers one T cell receptor (beta chain) sequence. PBMCs stemmed from more than 7.5 ml fresh peripheral blood. Germline V gives CDR1 DFQATT, CDR2 SNEGSKA (reference sequence). The CDR3 is 15 residues long. The junction had 12 bases not matched to a gene; V was cut back by 6 bases and J by 7 bases. There were TCR beta CDR3 regions amplified from RNA transcripts. Initially, a first-round RT-PCR of the TCR CDR3 employed the HTBI primer set. From the multiplex PCR reads, TCRdb called clonotypes with MiXCR, one entry per CDR3 protein. The table records approximately 720,000 distinct CDR3 sequences, around 20% of them present only once. The data were obtained in a study of T cells in Graves' hyperthyroidism and ophthalmopathy.

The source is a woman aged 45-60 years with Graves' hyperthyroidism that later progressed to Graves' ophthalmopathy. The material sequenced was blood. This chain uses TRBV20-1 with TRBJ2-3; TRBD2 matches at 11 bases. The CDR3 here is CSAYPIAGGPNTQYF. DNA for the CDR3: TGCAGTGCCTACCCCATAGCGGGGGGGCCTAATACGCAGTATTTT.